One sample yielded the 7 T cell receptor beta chains listed below, sequenced in a study of OX40 agonist ivuxolimab in advanced cancers. Produced via immunoSEQ multiplex PCR; TCRdb's table is partial and in-frame only. The table lists some 41,000 clones, about 90% of them singletons. The sample in question was CD4+ or CD8+ T cells sorted from blood, obtained in a trial of the OX40 agonist ivuxolimab. These receptors were obtained from an adult with an advanced solid tumor such as melanoma, head and neck, liver or kidney cancer.

V is TRBV30 and J is TRBJ1-1; the D is unclear. Trimming took off 4 bases at V and 2 bases at J, with 8 bases between the two ends. CDR1 and CDR2 (germline): GTSNPN, SVGIG (reference sequence). The CDR3 runs to 12 residues. The CDR3, as DNA: TGTGCCTGGAACCTGATTAACACTGAAGCTTTCTTT. As protein: CAWNLINTEAFF.

The chain combines TRBV5-1 with TRBJ2-7; TRBD1 might be the D (5 bases). The CDR3 spans 14 residues. Germline V gene data show CDR1 as SGHRS and CDR2 as YFSETQ. The V gene lost 3 bases and the J gene lost 2 bases, with 12 bases spanning the gap. CDR3 DNA: TGCGCCAGCAGCTCCAGGGTATTCCCCTACGAGCAGTACTTC. Its protein is CASSSRVFPYEQYF.

V usage is TRBV6-1 and J usage is TRBJ1-5; TRBD1 matches 7 bases. The ends lost 0 bases at V and 9 bases at J; junction bases unmatched: 8. The CDR3 is 15 amino acids. Germline V gives CDR1 MNHNS, CDR2 SASEGT. The CDR3 coding sequence is TGTGCCAGCAGTGAAGCGCCGACAGGGTCAGGGCCCCAGCATTTT. Residues: CASSEAPTGSGPQHF.

The chain has TRBV19 and TRBJ1-5; D is unresolved. The CDR3 has 14 amino acids. Looked up from germline, CDR1 is LNHDA and CDR2 is SQIVND (reference sequence). The germline V and J ends were trimmed by 5 bases and 7 bases, with 15 bases remaining between them. The chain's CDR3 is CASSPRGERQPQHF. The CDR3 bases are TGTGCCAGTAGTCCACGCGGGGAGCGGCAGCCCCAGCATTTT.

This clone was found once. The chain links TRBV7-8 to TRBJ1-2; no definite D call. The CDR3 length is 18 residues. Trimming removed 8 bases from V and 1 base from J, with 26 bases in between. CDR1 and CDR2 from the germline V gene are SGHVS and FQNEAQ. The CDR3 is CASRSLTRPELFNYGYTF. DNA for the CDR3: TGTGCCAGCCGCAGCTTAACTAGGCCAGAGCTCTTTAACTATGGCTACACCTTC.

The V gene is TRBV18, the J gene TRBJ1-2, with D perhaps TRBD1 (5 bases). The V gene's germline CDR1 is KGHSH and CDR2 LQKENI. This CDR3 has 12 residues. V lost 3 bases and J lost 6, with 8 bases in between. The CDR3 nucleotides read TGTGCCAGCTCACCCTTGGGGGATGGCTACACCTTC. This gives the protein CASSPLGDGYTF.

V usage is TRBV18 and J usage is TRBJ1-3, with D maybe TRBD1 (6 bases). The V gene's germline CDR1 is KGHSH and CDR2 LQKENI. CDR3 length equals 17 residues. Trimming removed 2 bases from V and 0 bases from J, with 14 bases in between. The CDR3 sequence: CASSPNRAYPSGNTIYF. The CDR3 DNA reads TGTGCCAGCTCACCAAACAGGGCTTACCCCTCTGGAAACACCATATATTTT.